This T cell receptor beta chain comes out of a study of blood T cell repertoires in COVID-19. Background on the study: Sites across the United States, Italy and Spain contributed samples from acute and convalescent COVID-19. Nucleic acid was either cDNA or gDNA, and it came from T cells, B-cell-depleted T cells, or PBMCs.

Per germline, CDR1 MNHEY and CDR2 SMNVEV (reference sequence). The CDR3 extends over 13 amino acids. V shed 7 bases, J shed 5 bases, and the junction held 8 bases outside the gene matches. In the original analysis: Nucleated cell counts were estimated from reference gene primer amplification. The table came from immunoSEQ multiplex PCR; TCRdb's copy has only in-frame clones and leaves some out. That table is the source of V, J and clone size, and D and trimming were worked out from the DNA. This sample yields about 230,000 clones, of which less than 85% are seen a single time; roughly 2.7% belongs to the top ten.

The sample comprised peripheral blood. This receptor was taken from a woman aged 70 to 79 with active or convalescent COVID-19. V is TRBV27 and J is TRBJ2-7; TRBD1 agrees at 7 bases. CDR3 bases: TGTGCCAGCAAGCAAGGGGGCCGGGACGAGCAGTACTTC. It yields the protein CASKQGGRDEQYF.